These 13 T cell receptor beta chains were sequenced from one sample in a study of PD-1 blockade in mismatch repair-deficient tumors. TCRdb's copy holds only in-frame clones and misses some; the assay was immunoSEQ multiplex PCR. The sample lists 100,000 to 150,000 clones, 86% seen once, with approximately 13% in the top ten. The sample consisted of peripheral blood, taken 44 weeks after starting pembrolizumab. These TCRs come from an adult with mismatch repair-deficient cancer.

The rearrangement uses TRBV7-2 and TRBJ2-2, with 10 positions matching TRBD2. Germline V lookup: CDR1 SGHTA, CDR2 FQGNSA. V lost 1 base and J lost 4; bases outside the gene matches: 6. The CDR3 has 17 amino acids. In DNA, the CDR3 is TGTGCCAGCAGCTTAGGACCTAGCGGGAGAGGCACCGGGGAGCTGTTTTTT. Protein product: CASSLGPSGRGTGELFF.

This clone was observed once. In DNA form, the CDR3 reads TGTGCCAGCTCACCATCGGATACTAACTATGGCTACACCTTC. Its translation is CASSPSDTNYGYTF. The chain employs TRBV18 and TRBJ1-2; D is ambiguous. CDR3 size: 14 residues. The germline V gene encodes CDR1 KGHSH and CDR2 LQKENI. V shed 2 bases and J shed 0 bases, with 7 bases lying between them.

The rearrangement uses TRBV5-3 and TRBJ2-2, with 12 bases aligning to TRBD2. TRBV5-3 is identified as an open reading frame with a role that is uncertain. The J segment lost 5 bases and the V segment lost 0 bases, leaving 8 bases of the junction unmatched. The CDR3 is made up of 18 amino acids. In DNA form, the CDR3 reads TGTGCCAGAAGCTTGGGGCTAGCGGGAGGGCCAGGGACCGGGGAGCTGTTTTTT. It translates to CARSLGLAGGPGTGELFF.

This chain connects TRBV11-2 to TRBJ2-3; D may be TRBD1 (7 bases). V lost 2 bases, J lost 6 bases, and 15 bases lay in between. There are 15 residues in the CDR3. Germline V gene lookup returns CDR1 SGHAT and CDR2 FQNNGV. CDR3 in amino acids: CASSLSRGASDTQYF. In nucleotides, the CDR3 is TGTGCCAGCAGCTTATCCAGGGGGGCGTCCGATACGCAGTATTTT.

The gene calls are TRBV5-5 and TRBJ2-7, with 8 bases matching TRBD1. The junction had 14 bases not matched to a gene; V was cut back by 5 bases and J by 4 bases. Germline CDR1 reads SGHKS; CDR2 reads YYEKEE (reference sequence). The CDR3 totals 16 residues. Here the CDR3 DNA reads TGTGCCAGCAGTTCCAACCAGGGGGCTTTCTTATACGAGCAGTACTTC. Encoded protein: CASSSNQGAFLYEQYF.

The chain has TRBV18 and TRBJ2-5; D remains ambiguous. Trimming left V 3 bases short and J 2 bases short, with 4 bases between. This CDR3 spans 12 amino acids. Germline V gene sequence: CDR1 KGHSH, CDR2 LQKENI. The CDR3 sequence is CASSPIQETQYF. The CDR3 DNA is TGTGCCAGCTCACCGATACAAGAGACCCAGTACTTC. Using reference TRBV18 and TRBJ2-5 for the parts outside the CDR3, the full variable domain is NAGVMQNPRHLVRRRGQEARLRCSPMKGHSHVYWYRQLPEEGLKFMVYLQKENIIDESGMPKERFSAEFPKEGPSILRIQQVVRGDSAAYFCASSPIQETQYFGPGTRLLVL.

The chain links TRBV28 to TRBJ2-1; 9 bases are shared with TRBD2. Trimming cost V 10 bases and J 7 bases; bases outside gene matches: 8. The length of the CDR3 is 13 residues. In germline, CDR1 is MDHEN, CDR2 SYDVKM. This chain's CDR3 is CATLAGVGNEQFF. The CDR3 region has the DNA TGTGCCACCTTAGCGGGAGTCGGTAATGAGCAGTTCTTC.

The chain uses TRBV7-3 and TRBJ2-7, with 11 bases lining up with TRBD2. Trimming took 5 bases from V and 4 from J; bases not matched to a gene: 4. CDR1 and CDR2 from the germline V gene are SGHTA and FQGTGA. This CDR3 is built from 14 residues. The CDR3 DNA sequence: TGTGCCAGCAGCCCTACTAGCGGGAGTTACGAGCAGTACTTC. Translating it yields CASSPTSGSYEQYF.

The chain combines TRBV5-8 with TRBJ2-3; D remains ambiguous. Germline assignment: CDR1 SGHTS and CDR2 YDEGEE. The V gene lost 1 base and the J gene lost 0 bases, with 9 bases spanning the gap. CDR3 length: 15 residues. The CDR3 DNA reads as TGTGCCAGCAGCTTGATGGCGAAAAGCACAGATACGCAGTATTTT. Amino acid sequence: CASSLMAKSTDTQYF.

The CDR3 reads CASSLSMNTEAFF. Written as DNA, the CDR3 is TGTGCCAGCAGTTTGTCGATGAACACTGAAGCTTTCTTT. The genes are TRBV6-6 and TRBJ1-1; D call uncertain. Germline values: CDR1 MNHNY, CDR2 SVGAGI (reference sequence). This CDR3 has 13 residues. Trimming shortened V by 4 bases and J by 0 bases, and 6 bases separated the two germline ends.

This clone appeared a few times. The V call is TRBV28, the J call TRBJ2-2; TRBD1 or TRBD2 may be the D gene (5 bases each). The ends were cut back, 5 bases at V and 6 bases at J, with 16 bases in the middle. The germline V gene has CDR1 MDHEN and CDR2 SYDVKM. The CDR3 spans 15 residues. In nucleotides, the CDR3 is TGTGCCAGCAGTCTCGACATACTGGGGGCCGGGGAGCTGTTTTTT. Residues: CASSLDILGAGELFF.

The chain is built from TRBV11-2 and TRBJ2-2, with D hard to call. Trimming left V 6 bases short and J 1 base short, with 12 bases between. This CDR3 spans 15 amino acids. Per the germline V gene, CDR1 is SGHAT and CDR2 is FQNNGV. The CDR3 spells CASRFGRLNTGELFF. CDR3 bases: TGTGCCAGCAGGTTTGGACGCTTGAACACCGGGGAGCTGTTTTTT.

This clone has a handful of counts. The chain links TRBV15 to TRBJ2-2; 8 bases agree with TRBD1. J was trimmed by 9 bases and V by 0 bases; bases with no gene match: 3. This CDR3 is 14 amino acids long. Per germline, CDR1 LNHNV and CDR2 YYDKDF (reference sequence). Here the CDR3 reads CATSRDQGARELFF. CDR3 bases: TGTGCCACCAGCAGAGACCAGGGGGCACGGGAGCTGTTTTTT. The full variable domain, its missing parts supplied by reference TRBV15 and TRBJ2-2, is DAMVIQNPRYQVTQFGKPVTLSCSQTLNHNVMYWYQQKSSQAPKLLFHYYDKDFNNEADTPDNFQSRRPNTSFCFLDIRSPGLGDTAMYLCATSRDQGARELFFGEGSRLTVL.